The entry that follows covers one TCR beta chain sequence. This sample was included in a study of blood T cell repertoires in COVID-19. Study-level information: From the United States, Italy and Spain came samples of acute and convalescent COVID-19. The analysed material was cDNA or gDNA that came from T cells, B-cell-depleted T cells, or PBMCs.

In the study's own analysis: Reference gene primers were amplified, and this amplification served to estimate nucleated cell counts. Sequencing used immunoSEQ multiplex PCR; TCRdb keeps in-frame clones, though not all of them. The V and J calls and clone size are taken from that table; D and trimming were inferred from the DNA. The sample includes about 160,000 clones, approximately 85% seen only once; the top ten take approximately 1.1%. This receptor was taken from a middle-aged man with acute or convalescent COVID-19. Sequences were obtained from peripheral blood.

The CDR3 DNA reads as TGTGCCAGCAGCCCAGGGGGCTCTAGGGTTCACCATGAGCAGTTCTTC. Translating it yields CASSPGGSRVHHEQFF. The chain links TRBV7-2 to TRBJ2-1; 8 nucleotides line up with TRBD1. Per germline, CDR1 SGHTA and CDR2 FQGNSA. The CDR3 is 16 residues long. Unmatched junction bases numbered 14, after V lost 5 bases and J lost 8 bases. The variable domain in full, completed from reference TRBV7-2 and TRBJ2-1, reads GAGVSQSPSNKVTEKGKDVELRCDPISGHTALYWYRQSLGQGLEFLIYFQGNSAPDKSGLPSDRFSAERTGGSVSTLTIQRTQQEDSAVYLCASSPGGSRVHHEQFFGPGTRLTVL.